Each of the 28 T cell receptor beta chains below was sequenced from the same sample in a study of a mutant IDH1 vaccine in newly diagnosed glioma. Their antigens remain unidentified. The time point: week 35, safety follow-up. Topical imiquimod accompanied each vaccine dose, which consisted of 300 ug of mutant IDH1 20-mer peptide. Measured with immunoSEQ multiplex PCR; TCRdb has only the in-frame clones, and not every one. The data contain about 64,000 clones, roughly 68% of them singletons. The sample in question was PBMCs, obtained from a glioma patient whose treatment included an IDH1 peptide vaccine. The receptor set was obtained from a man aged 50 or older with glioma.

V is TRBV11-2 and J is TRBJ2-3; no clear D. The germline CDR1 and CDR2 sequences are SGHAT and FQNNGV. The CDR3 is 16 residues long. V was cut by 4 bases and J by 1 base, with 15 bases left in between. CDR3 residues: CASSSPEAGRTDTQYF. CDR3 bases: TGTGCCAGCAGCTCTCCCGAGGCAGGCCGCACAGATACGCAGTATTTT.

This rearrangement joins TRBV27 to TRBJ2-7, with D possibly being TRBD1 or TRBD2 (5 bases each). There are 15 residues in the CDR3. Deletions cut 5 bases from V and 2 bases from J, with 16 bases between. CDR1 and CDR2 (germline): MNHEY, SMNVEV (reference sequence). CDR3 amino acids: CASSLAGAKPYEQYF. The CDR3 region has the DNA TGTGCCAGCAGTCTAGCCGGGGCGAAACCCTACGAGCAGTACTTC.

The chain combines TRBV14 with TRBJ2-5; the D is unclear. The V gene's germline CDR1 is SGHDN and CDR2 FVKESK. The CDR3 has 14 amino acids. The V end lost 0 bases, the J end lost 5 bases, and 10 bases lay between the germline ends. The CDR3 here is CASSQDSSWETQYF. CDR3 nucleotides: TGTGCCAGCAGCCAAGATAGCAGTTGGGAGACCCAGTACTTC. Full variable domain (remainder filled in from reference TRBV14 and TRBJ2-5): EAGVTQFPSHSVIEKGQTVTLRCDPISGHDNLYWYRRVMGKEIKFLLHFVKESKQDESGMPNNRFLAERTGGTYSTLKVQPAELEDSGVYFCASSQDSSWETQYFGPGTRLLVL.

This clone was recorded once. The rearrangement links TRBV30 to TRBJ2-5; TRBD2 aligns across 10 bases. There are 14 residues in the CDR3. CDR1 GTSNPN and CDR2 SVGIG come from the germline V gene (reference sequence). Trimming at V came to 2 bases and at J to 5 bases, leaving 5 bases not matched to a gene. This CDR3 is CAWSRGGLAETQYF. CDR3 nucleotide sequence: TGTGCCTGGAGTAGAGGGGGACTAGCGGAGACCCAGTACTTC.

The chain carries TRBV9 and TRBJ2-7; the D gene could be TRBD1 or TRBD2 (5 bases each). Germline lookup yields CDR1 SGDLS and CDR2 YYNGEE. There are 15 residues in the CDR3. Trimming shortened V by 2 bases and J by 0 bases, and 12 bases separated the two germline ends. Here the CDR3 DNA reads TGTGCCAGCAGCGTTCGAGGGGACCCCTCCTACGAGCAGTACTTC. Encoded protein: CASSVRGDPSYEQYF.

The rearrangement uses TRBV28 and TRBJ1-1; D remains ambiguous. The CDR3 covers 12 residues. Per germline, CDR1 MDHEN and CDR2 SYDVKM. V was shortened by 6 bases and J by 4 bases, with 9 bases between the two germline ends. The CDR3 reads CASRQRFTEAFF. The CDR3 nucleotides are TGTGCCAGCAGACAGAGATTCACTGAAGCTTTCTTT.

This clone occurred a few times. The chain is built from TRBV7-9 and TRBJ2-1; TRBD2 might be the D (5 bases). Germline loops: CDR1 SEHNR, CDR2 FQNEAQ (reference sequence). V was clipped by 3 bases and J by 1 base, with 7 bases between them. This CDR3 spans 14 amino acids. CDR3 amino acids: CASSLGASYNEQFF. CDR3 DNA: TGTGCCAGCAGCTTGGGAGCGTCCTACAATGAGCAGTTCTTC.

The J gene is TRBJ2-7, the V gene TRBV6-5; 9 positions match TRBD2. Unmatched junction bases numbered 5, after V lost 6 bases and J lost 2 bases. This CDR3 has 14 residues. CDR1 MNHEY and CDR2 SVGAGI come from the germline V gene. CDR3 loop: CASRSGLAPYEQYF. As DNA, the CDR3 is TGTGCCAGCAGATCTGGACTAGCGCCCTACGAGCAGTACTTC.

The genes are TRBV4-1 and TRBJ2-1, with D perhaps assigned TRBD1 or TRBD2 (5 bases each). V shed 1 base and J shed 0 bases, with 13 bases lying between them. CDR3 length: 17 amino acids. From germline, CDR1 is MGHRA and CDR2 YSYEKL. CDR3: CASSQGLGTVSYNEQFF. The CDR3 DNA reads TGCGCCAGCAGCCAAGGCCTCGGGACCGTCTCCTACAATGAGCAGTTCTTC.

The rearrangement joins TRBV7-9 to TRBJ2-2; TRBD1 agrees at 7 bases. Germline V gene lookup returns CDR1 SEHNR and CDR2 FQNEAQ (reference sequence). The CDR3 is 15 amino acids. V was pared by 6 bases and J by 4 bases, with 8 bases of the junction left unmatched. CDR3 sequence reads: CASSPRGIRTGELFF. The DNA for the CDR3 is TGTGCCAGCAGTCCCAGGGGGATCCGCACCGGGGAGCTGTTTTTT.

V gene TRBV19 combines with J gene TRBJ2-7, with 8 bases lining up with TRBD1. Per the germline V gene, CDR1 is LNHDA and CDR2 is SQIVND (reference sequence). The J segment lost 7 bases and the V segment lost 4 bases, leaving 9 bases of the junction unmatched. The CDR3 sequence is 14 residues long. CDR3 sequence reads: CASSKDRAGGEQYF. CDR3 in DNA: TGTGCCAGTAGTAAGGACAGGGCAGGAGGGGAGCAGTACTTC.

This rearrangement joins TRBV2 to TRBJ2-2; TRBD2 matches 12 bases. Germline V lookup: CDR1 SNHLY, CDR2 FYNNEI. V was pared by 9 bases and J by 0 bases, with 8 bases of the junction left unmatched. The CDR3 extends over 17 amino acids. The CDR3: CASITRTSGANTGELFF. The CDR3 nucleotides are TGTGCCAGTATTACCAGGACTAGCGGGGCGAACACCGGGGAGCTGTTTTTT. The full variable domain, its missing parts supplied by reference TRBV2 and TRBJ2-2, is EPEVTQTPSHQVTQMGQEVILRCVPISNHLYFYWYRQILGQKVEFLVSFYNNEISEKSEIFDDQFSVERPDGSNFTLKIRSTKLEDSAMYFCASITRTSGANTGELFFGEGSRLTVL.

The chain links TRBV5-6 to TRBJ2-7; 7 bases agree with TRBD2. Trimming removed 2 bases from V and 7 bases from J; junction bases left unmatched: 6. The germline V gene has CDR1 SGHDT and CDR2 YYEEEE. The length of the CDR3 is 13 residues. CDR3 region: CASSLTGTKEQYF. In DNA, the CDR3 is TGTGCCAGCAGCTTAACCGGGACTAAAGAGCAGTACTTC.

A single count supports this clone. CDR3 in DNA: TGTGCCAGCAGTCTACGGGGTGGGGACACCATATATTTT. Its protein product is CASSLRGGDTIYF. V and J are TRBV28 and TRBJ1-3; D is unresolved. The length of the CDR3 is 13 residues. CDR1 and CDR2 (germline): MDHEN, SYDVKM. Trimming stripped 5 bases from V and 8 bases from J, with 13 bases between.

The chain joins TRBV6-5 to TRBJ1-2; D gene ambiguous. The germline CDR1 and CDR2 sequences are MNHEY and SVGAGI. The CDR3 runs 15 residues. Deletions cut 6 bases from V and 3 bases from J, with 17 bases between. The CDR3 coding sequence is TGTGCCAGCAGCCGAACGCTGCGGGCTGACTATGGCTACACCTTC. It translates to CASSRTLRADYGYTF.

V gene TRBV10-1 combines with J gene TRBJ1-1; tentative D call: TRBD1 (5 bases). Germline V CDR1 and CDR2: WNHNN, SYGVQD (reference sequence). With 2 bases removed from V and 8 bases from J, the gap between germline ends came to 9 bases. The CDR3 consists of 12 residues. In DNA form, the CDR3 reads TGCGCCAGCAGTGAGACAGGTTCCGAAGCTTTCTTT. As protein: CASSETGSEAFF.

About this clone itself: This may stem from a read error, because a much larger clone lies one nucleotide away. In DNA, the CDR3 is TGTGCCAGCAGCCCGAACACCGGGGAGCTGTTTTTT. It yields the protein CASSPNTGELFF. The rearrangement uses TRBV11-2 and TRBJ2-2, with D unresolved. The CDR3 sequence is 12 residues long. Between the trimmed V and J ends, which lost 5 bases and 0 bases, there was a span of 1 base. The germline V gene encodes CDR1 SGHAT and CDR2 FQNNGV.

The chain combines TRBV5-1 with TRBJ1-1; unclear D gene. V was shortened by 5 bases and J by 5 bases, with 13 bases between the two germline ends. CDR1 and CDR2 (germline): SGHRS, YFSETQ. This CDR3 is built from 13 residues. In DNA, the CDR3 is TGCGCCAGCAGGCGCACCCCGGGTACTGAAGCTTTCTTT. Its protein product is CASRRTPGTEAFF.

This chain uses TRBV30 with TRBJ2-1, with 12 bases lining up with TRBD2. The junction had 5 bases not matched to a gene; V was cut back by 0 bases and J by 8 bases. Germline V gives CDR1 GTSNPN, CDR2 SVGIG (reference sequence). This CDR3 comprises 15 residues. This CDR3 is CAWSVRLAGGDEQFF. CDR3 DNA sequence: TGTGCCTGGAGTGTACGGCTAGCGGGGGGGGATGAGCAGTTCTTC.

The rearrangement joins TRBV4-2 to TRBJ1-2; maybe TRBD1 (5 bases). This CDR3 comprises 12 residues. CDR1 and CDR2 from the germline V gene are LGHNA and YNFKEQ. V was cut by 0 bases and J by 8 bases, with 7 bases left in between. The CDR3, as DNA: TGTGCCAGCAGCCAAGAAGGGGCGGGCTACACCTTC. Translating gives CASSQEGAGYTF.

V and J are TRBV9 and TRBJ1-3; tentatively, D is TRBD1 (5 bases). CDR1 and CDR2 from the germline V gene are SGDLS and YYNGEE. V dropped 1 base and J dropped 3 bases, with 8 bases sitting between them. The CDR3 runs 14 residues. The DNA for the CDR3 is TGTGCCAGCAGCGTACAGGGTGGTGGAAACACCATATATTTT. Its translation is CASSVQGGGNTIYF.

For this clone: The germline gene is not matched at one end of the junction; a read error may be the cause. In DNA, the CDR3 is TGCGCCAGCAGCCAAGATCCAGACAGGGAATCTGTCTTC. Translation gives CASSQDPDRESVF. The rearrangement uses TRBV4-3 and TRBJ2-1; 7 bases fit TRBD1. Germline CDR1 is LGHNA and CDR2 is YSLEER. The CDR3 runs to 13 residues.

The chain links TRBV10-3 to TRBJ1-5; a weak D match, TRBD1 (5 bases). CDR3 length: 15 amino acids. Germline CDR1 is ENHRY and CDR2 is SYGVKD. The V end lost 5 bases, the J end lost 2 bases, and 13 bases lay between the germline ends. CDR3 in amino acids: CAISTDGTGNQPQHF. CDR3 coding DNA: TGTGCCATCAGTACGGACGGGACGGGCAATCAGCCCCAGCATTTT.

J is TRBJ2-1 and V is TRBV25-1; D may be TRBD2 (5 bases). Germline loops: CDR1 MGHDK, CDR2 SYGVNS. V gave up 4 bases and J gave up 7 bases, with 26 bases separating them. The CDR3 runs 18 residues. The CDR3 DNA reads as TGTGCCAGCAGTGCCAATAGAGGGAGCCTGGTCTTAGGTAATGAGCAGTTCTTC. Protein sequence: CASSANRGSLVLGNEQFF.

The CDR3 nucleotides read TGCAGCGTCCTAAAGAACACTGAAGCTTTCTTT. This translates into CSVLKNTEAFF. J is TRBJ1-1 and V is TRBV29-1; D unresolved. The V gene lost 6 bases and the J gene lost 1 base, with 6 bases spanning the gap. CDR1 SQVTM and CDR2 ANQGSEA come from the germline V gene. The CDR3 runs to 11 residues. The whole variable domain, filled in from reference TRBV29-1 and TRBJ1-1, reads SAVISQKPSRDICQRGTSLTIQCQVDSQVTMMFWYRQQPGQSLTLIATANQGSEATYESGFVIDKFPISRPNLTFSTLTVSNMSPEDSSIYLCSVLKNTEAFFGQGTRLTVV.

This clone was recorded once. The J gene is TRBJ2-2, the V gene TRBV9; perhaps TRBD2 as D (7 bases). The CDR3 sequence is 17 residues long. The V gene lost 4 bases and the J gene lost 2 bases, with 18 bases spanning the gap. Germline V gives CDR1 SGDLS, CDR2 YYNGEE. The CDR3 spells CASSLNGAGANTGELFF. The CDR3, as DNA: TGTGCCAGCAGCCTAAACGGGGCGGGGGCAAACACCGGGGAGCTGTTTTTT.

V and J are TRBV5-6 and TRBJ2-5, with TRBD2 matching over 7 bases. V lost 6 bases and J lost 3; bases outside the gene matches: 17. The CDR3 extends over 17 amino acids. Germline V gene sequence: CDR1 SGHDT, CDR2 YYEEEE. The CDR3 bases are TGTGCCAGCAAGGGAGCTAGCGGCTCCCCGAGGGAAGAGACCCAGTACTTC. This sequence encodes CASKGASGSPREETQYF.

CDR3 bases: TGTGCCAGCAGTTTAGTGGACACCTTCACAGATACGCAGTATTTT. This sequence encodes CASSLVDTFTDTQYF. The V and J genes are TRBV28 and TRBJ2-3, with D possibly being TRBD1 (5 bases). Germline V lookup: CDR1 MDHEN, CDR2 SYDVKM. CDR3 length equals 15 residues. V lost 2 bases, J lost 2 bases, and 11 bases lay in between.